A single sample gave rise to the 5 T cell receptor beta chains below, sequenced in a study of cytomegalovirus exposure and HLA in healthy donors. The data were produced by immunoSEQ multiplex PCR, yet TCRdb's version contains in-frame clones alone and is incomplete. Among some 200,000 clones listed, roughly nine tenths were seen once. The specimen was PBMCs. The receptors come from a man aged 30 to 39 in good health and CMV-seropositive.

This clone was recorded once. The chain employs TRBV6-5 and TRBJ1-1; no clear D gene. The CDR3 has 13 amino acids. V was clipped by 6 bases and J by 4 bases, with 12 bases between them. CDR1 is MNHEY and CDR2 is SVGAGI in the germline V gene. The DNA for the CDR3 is TGTGCCAGCAGCCTCCGGGGTACCACTGAAGCTTTCTTT. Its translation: CASSLRGTTEAFF.

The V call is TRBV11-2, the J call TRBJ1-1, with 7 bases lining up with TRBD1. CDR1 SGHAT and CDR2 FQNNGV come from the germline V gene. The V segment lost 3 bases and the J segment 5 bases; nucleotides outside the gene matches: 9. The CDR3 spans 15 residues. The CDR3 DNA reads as TGTGCCAGCAGCTTTACGGGACAGCTCTTAACTGAAGCTTTCTTT. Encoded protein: CASSFTGQLLTEAFF.

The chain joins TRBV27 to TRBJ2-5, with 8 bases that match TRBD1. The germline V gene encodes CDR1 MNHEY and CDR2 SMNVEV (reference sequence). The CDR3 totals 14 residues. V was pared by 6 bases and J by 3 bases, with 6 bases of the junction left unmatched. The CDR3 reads CASSWTGMEETQYF. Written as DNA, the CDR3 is TGTGCCAGCAGCTGGACAGGGATGGAAGAGACCCAGTACTTC.

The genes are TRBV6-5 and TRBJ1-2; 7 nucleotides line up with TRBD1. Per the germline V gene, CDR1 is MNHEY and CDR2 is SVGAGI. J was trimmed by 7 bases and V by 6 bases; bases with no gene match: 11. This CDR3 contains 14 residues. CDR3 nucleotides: TGTGCCAGCAGGAAGGGACAGCCGGTCGGTGGCTACACCTTC. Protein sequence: CASRKGQPVGGYTF.

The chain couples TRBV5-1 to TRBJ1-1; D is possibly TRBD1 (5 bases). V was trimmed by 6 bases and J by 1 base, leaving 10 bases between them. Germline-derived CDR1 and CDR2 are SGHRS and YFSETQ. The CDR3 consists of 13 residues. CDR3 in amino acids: CASTNGQNTEAFF. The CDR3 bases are TGCGCCAGCACCAATGGACAGAACACTGAAGCTTTCTTT.